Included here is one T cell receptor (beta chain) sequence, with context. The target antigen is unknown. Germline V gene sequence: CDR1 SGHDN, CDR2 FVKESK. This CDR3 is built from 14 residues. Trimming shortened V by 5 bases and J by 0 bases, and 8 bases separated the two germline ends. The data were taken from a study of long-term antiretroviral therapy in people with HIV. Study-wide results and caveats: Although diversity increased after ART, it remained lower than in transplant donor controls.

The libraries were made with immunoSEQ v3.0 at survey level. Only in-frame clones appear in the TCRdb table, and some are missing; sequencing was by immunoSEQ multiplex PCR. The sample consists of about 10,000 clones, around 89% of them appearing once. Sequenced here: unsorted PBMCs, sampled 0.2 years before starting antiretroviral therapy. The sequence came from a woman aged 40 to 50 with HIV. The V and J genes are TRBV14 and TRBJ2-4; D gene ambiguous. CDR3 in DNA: TGTGCCAGCAGCTACAGTGGAGCCAAAAACATTCAGTACTTC. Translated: CASSYSGAKNIQYF.